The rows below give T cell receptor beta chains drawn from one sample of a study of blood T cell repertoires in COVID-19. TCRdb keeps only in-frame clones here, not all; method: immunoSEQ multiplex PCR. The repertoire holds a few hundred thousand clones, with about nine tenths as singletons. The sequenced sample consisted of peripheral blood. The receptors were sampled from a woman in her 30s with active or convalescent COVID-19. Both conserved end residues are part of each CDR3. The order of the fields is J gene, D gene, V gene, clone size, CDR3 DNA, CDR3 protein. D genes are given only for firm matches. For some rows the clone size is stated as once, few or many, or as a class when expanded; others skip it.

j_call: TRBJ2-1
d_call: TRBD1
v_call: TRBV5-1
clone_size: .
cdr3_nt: TGCGCCAGCAGCTTGGGGGGACAGGGCTCCTACAATGAGCAGTTCTTC
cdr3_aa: CASSLGGQGSYNEQFF

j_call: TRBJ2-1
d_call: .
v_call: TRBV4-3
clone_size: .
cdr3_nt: TGCGCCAGCAGCCAAGAGCGTCTGTCCTACAATGAGCAGTTCTTC
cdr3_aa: CASSQERLSYNEQFF

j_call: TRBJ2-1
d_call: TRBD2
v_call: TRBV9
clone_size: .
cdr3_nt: TGTGCCAGCAGCGATAGCGGGGGGGTATACAATGAGCAGTTCTTC
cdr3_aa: CASSDSGGVYNEQFF

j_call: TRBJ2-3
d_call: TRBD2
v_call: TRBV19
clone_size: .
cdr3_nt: TGTGCCAGTAGTATAGGGACACGGGGGGGCCCTCGCGCAGATACGCAGTATTTT
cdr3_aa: CASSIGTRGGPRADTQYF

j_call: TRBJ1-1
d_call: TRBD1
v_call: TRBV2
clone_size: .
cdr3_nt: TGTGCCAGCAGTGAGAGACCCGGACAGGGCACGAACACTGAAGCTTTCTTT
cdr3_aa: CASSERPGQGTNTEAFF

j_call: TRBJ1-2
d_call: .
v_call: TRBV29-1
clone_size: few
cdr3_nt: TGCAGCGTTGAAGGCCCCCAGAACTATGGCTACACCTTC
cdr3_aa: CSVEGPQNYGYTF

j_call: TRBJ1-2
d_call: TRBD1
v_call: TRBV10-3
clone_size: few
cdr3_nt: TGTGCCATCAGTGGGACAGGCCATAGAATTTATGGCTACACCTTC
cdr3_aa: CAISGTGHRIYGYTF

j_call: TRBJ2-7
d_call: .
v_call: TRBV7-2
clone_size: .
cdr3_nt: TGTGCCAGCAGCTTAGGGGGGGGCAGAACCTACGAGCAGTACTTC
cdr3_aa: CASSLGGGRTYEQYF

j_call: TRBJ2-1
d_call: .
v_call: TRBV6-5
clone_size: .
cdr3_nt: TGTGCCAGCACGGGTCTGGGTAGCGGTCACAATGAGCAGTTCTTC
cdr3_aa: CASTGLGSGHNEQFF

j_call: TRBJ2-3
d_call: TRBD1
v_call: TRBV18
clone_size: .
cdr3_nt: TGTGCCAGCATGGGACAGGGACGCGCAGATACGCAGTATTTT
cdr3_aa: CASMGQGRADTQYF

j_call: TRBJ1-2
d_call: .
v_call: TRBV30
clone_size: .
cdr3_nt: TGTGCCTGGAAGCGACAGGACGCTAACTATGGCTACACCTTC
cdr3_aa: CAWKRQDANYGYTF

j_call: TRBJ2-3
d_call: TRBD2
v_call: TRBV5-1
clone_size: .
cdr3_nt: TGCGCCAGCAGCTCGACTAGCGGGGGTGGGACAGATACGCAGTATTTT
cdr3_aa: CASSSTSGGGTDTQYF

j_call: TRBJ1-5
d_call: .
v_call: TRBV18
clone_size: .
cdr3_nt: TGTGCCAGCTCACCTGACAGTTATCAGCCCCAGCATTTT
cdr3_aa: CASSPDSYQPQHF

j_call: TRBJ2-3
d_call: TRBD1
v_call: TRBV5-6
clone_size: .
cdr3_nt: TGTGCCAGCAGTCGCGACAGGGGGCGGATGGGCACAGATACGCAGTATTTT
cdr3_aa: CASSRDRGRMGTDTQYF

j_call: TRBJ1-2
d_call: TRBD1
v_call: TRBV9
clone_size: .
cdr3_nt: TGTGCCAGCAGCGGACAGGGTTCAGACTATGGCTACACCTTC
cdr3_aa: CASSGQGSDYGYTF

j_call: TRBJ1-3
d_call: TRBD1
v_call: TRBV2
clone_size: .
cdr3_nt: TGTGCCAGCAGTCAGACAGGGGGCGTTGGAAACACCATATATTTT
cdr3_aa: CASSQTGGVGNTIYF

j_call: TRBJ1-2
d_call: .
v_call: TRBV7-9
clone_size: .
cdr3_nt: TGTGCCAGCAGCTTAGACCTCGGGAAACCACTCTATGGCTACACCTTC
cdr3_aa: CASSLDLGKPLYGYTF

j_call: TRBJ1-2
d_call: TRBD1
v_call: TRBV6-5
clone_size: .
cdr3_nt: TGTGCCACCTTCCAGGGGGGCTATGGCTACACCTTC
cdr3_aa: CATFQGGYGYTF

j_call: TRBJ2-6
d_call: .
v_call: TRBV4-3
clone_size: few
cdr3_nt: TGCGCCAGCAGCCAAGATCAATCAGGGCCCTCTGGGGCCAACGTCCTGACTTTC
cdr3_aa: CASSQDQSGPSGANVLTF

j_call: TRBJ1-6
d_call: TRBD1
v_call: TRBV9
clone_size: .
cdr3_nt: TGTGCCAGCAGCGTAGGGACAGGAAATTCACCCCTCCACTTT
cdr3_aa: CASSVGTGNSPLHF

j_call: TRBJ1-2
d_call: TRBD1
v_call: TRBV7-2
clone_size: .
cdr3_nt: TGTGCCAGCAGCACCCGGACAGGGAAAGCTAACTATGGCTACACCTTC
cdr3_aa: CASSTRTGKANYGYTF

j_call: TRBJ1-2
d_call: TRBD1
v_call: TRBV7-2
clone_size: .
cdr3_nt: TGTGCCAGCAGCCCGGACAGGGTGGTTGGCTACACCTTC
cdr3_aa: CASSPDRVVGYTF

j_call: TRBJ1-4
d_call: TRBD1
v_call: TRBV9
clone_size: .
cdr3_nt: TGTGCCAGCAGCGTAGGTGGGACAGTTGCTAATGAAAAACTGTTTTTT
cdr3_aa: CASSVGGTVANEKLFF

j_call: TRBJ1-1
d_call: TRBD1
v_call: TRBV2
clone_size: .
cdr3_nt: TGTGCCAGCACCTCAGGGGGCCCCAAAGCTTTCTTT
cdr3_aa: CASTSGGPKAFF

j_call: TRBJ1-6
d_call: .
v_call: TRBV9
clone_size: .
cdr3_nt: TGTGCCAGCAGCGCGTCAGGGCAGAATTCACCCCTCCACTTT
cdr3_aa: CASSASGQNSPLHF

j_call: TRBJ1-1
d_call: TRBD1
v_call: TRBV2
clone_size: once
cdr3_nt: TGTGCCAAGGACAGGACAGGAGGTTATGCTGAAGCTTTCTTT
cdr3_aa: CAKDRTGGYAEAFF

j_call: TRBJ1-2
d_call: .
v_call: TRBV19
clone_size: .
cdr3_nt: TGTGCCAGTAGTATAGATCTGCTGCGATCTAACTATGGCTACACCTTC
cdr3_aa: CASSIDLLRSNYGYTF

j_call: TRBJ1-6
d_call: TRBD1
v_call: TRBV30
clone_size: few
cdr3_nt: TGTGCCTGGAGGGCCGGGACAGTGAATAATTCACCCCTCCACTTT
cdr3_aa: CAWRAGTVNNSPLHF

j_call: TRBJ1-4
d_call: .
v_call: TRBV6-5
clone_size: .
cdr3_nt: TGTGCCAGCAGTTACTCCCTTAATGAAAAACTGTTTTTT
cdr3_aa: CASSYSLNEKLFF

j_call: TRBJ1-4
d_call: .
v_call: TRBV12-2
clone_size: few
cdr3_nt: TGTGCAAGTCGCTTAGTTCCCCAGGGAAGGGAAAAACTGTTTTTT
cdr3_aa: CASRLVPQGREKLFF

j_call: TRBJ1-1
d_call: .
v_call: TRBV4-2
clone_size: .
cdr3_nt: TGTGCCAGCAGCCAATTGGGCAACGAGAACACTGAAGCTTTCTTT
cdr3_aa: CASSQLGNENTEAFF

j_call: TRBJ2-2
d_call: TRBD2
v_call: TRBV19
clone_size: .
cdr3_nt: TGTGCCAGTAGTCCAAGACTAGCGGCCGGGGAGCTGTTTTTT
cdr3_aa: CASSPRLAAGELFF

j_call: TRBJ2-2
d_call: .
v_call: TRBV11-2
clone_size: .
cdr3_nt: TGTGCCAGCAGCTTAGTACAGGGTGGCACCGGGGAGCTGTTTTTT
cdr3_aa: CASSLVQGGTGELFF

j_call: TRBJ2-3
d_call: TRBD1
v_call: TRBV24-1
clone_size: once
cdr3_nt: TGTGCCACCAGTGGGGACAGGGGCTCTTTAACCACAGATACGCAGTATTTT
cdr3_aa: CATSGDRGSLTTDTQYF

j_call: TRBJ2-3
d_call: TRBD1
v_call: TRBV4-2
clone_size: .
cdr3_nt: TGTGCCAGCAGCCAAGAGGGACAGAGCACAGATACGCAGTATTTT
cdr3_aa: CASSQEGQSTDTQYF

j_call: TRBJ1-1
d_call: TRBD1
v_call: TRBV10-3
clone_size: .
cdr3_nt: TGTGCCATCACCAGAGAACAGGGGATCGGGGGTGAAGCTTTCTTT
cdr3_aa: CAITREQGIGGEAFF

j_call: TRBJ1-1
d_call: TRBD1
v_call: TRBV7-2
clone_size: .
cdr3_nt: TGTGCCAGCAGCTTAGGGGACCCTAAGACAGGGCGGGCTTTCTTT
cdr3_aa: CASSLGDPKTGRAFF

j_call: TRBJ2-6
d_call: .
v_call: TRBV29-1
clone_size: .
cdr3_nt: TGCAGCGTTGGGACAGCAAGCTCTGGGGCCAACGTCCTGACTTTC
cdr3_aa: CSVGTASSGANVLTF

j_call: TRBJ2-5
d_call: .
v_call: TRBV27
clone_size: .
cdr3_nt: TGTGCCAGCAGCTCCGCGTACCAAGAGACCCAGTACTTC
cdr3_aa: CASSSAYQETQYF

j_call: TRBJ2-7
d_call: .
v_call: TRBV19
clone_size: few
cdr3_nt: TGTGCCAGTAACGTCAGGGGAACCTACGAGCAGTACTTC
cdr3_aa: CASNVRGTYEQYF